This TCR beta chain appears in the sequencing data of a study of a mutant IDH1 vaccine in newly diagnosed glioma. CDR1 is GTSNPN, CDR2 SVGIG, per germline (reference sequence). The CDR3 runs 11 residues. V was cut by 2 bases and J by 8 bases, with 7 bases left in between. As for this clone: Its cognate antigen is unknown.

Clones were read by immunoSEQ multiplex PCR, and TCRdb kept only the in-frame ones, dropping some. The table includes about 52,000 clones, approximately 76% detected once. General observations from the study: Immune responses induced by vaccination arose in roughly 95% of the patients.

Time point reported: week 47, end of study. Mutant IDH1 20-mer peptide, at 300 ug, made up each vaccine dose, with topical imiquimod. This chain joins TRBV30 and TRBJ1-3; D unclear. The material sequenced was PBMCs, taken from a glioma patient whose treatment included an IDH1 peptide vaccine. This TCR was sampled from a woman aged 40 to 50 with glioma. Some clones in this sample may be carry-over from other donors' samples. Here the CDR3 reads CAWSSSDTIYF. For the CDR3, the DNA is TGTGCCTGGAGTAGCTCCGACACCATATATTTT.